The clone carrying this T cell receptor (beta chain) has just one count. No antigen is known for it. Patients having uncontrolled infection, another autoimmune disease, pregnancy or lactation were not included. This specimen belongs to a study of T cells in Graves' hyperthyroidism and ophthalmopathy. Amplified regions were TCR beta CDR3 sequences from RNA transcripts. TCR CDR3 regions were first amplified by RT-PCR with HTBI primers. MiXCR, run by TCRdb on the multiplex PCR reads, gives a single entry per CDR3 protein. This table has around 760,000 distinct CDR3 sequences, approximately 36% appearing once. Germline V gene sequence: CDR1 DFQATT, CDR2 SNEGSKA (reference sequence). The CDR3 length is 17 residues. Trimming cost V 1 base and J 0 bases; bases outside gene matches: 6. Findings and limits, study-wide: Blood also held most thyroid clonotypes expanded beyond 0.001. Median prediction lead before ophthalmopathy onset was six to eight months with the model.

The clonotype was recovered from a woman aged 40 to 49 with Graves' hyperthyroidism. The sample taken for sequencing was blood. The chain couples TRBV20-1 to TRBJ2-3, with 11 bases matching TRBD2. The CDR3 DNA reads as TGCAGTGCTAGAGGACTAGCGGGGTTTGCTAGCACAGATACGCAGTATTTT. It translates to CSARGLAGFASTDTQYF.